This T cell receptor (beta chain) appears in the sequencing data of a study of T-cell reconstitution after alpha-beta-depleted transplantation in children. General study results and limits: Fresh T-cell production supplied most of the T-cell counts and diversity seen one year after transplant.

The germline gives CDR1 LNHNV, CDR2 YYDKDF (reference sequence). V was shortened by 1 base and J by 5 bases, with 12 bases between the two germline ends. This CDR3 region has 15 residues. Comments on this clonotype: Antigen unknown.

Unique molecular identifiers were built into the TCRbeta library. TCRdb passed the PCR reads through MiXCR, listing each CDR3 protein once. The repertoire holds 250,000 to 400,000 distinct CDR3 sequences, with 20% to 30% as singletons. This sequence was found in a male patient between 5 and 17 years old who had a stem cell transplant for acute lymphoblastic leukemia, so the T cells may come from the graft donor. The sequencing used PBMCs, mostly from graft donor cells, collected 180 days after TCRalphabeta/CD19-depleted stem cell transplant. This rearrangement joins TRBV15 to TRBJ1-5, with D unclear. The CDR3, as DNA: TGTGCCACCAGCAGAGTAACTCAAGGAGATCAGCCCCAGCATTTT. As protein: CATSRVTQGDQPQHF.